The 18 T cell receptor beta chains listed next were all sequenced from one sample in a study of beta chain features in type 1 diabetes. No antigen has been assigned to these receptors. Expressed TCRB transcripts were sequenced after all isolated RNA was converted to cDNA. TCRdb's table, derived via immunoSEQ multiplex PCR, lists solely in-frame clones and lacks some. The table has around 70,000 clones, nearly 50% seen once; the top ten hold roughly 0.65%. The study's findings and limits: Moderate but significant shortening of TCRB CDR3s was recorded in all four CD4+ subsets from Type 1 diabetes patients.

Sequenced: central memory CD4+ T cells from blood. These receptors all stem from a man in his thirties or forties with type 1 diabetes.

The rearrangement uses TRBV5-6 and TRBJ1-5; D not resolved. Germline V gene sequence: CDR1 SGHDT, CDR2 YYEEEE. CDR3 size: 14 residues. Trimming removed 0 bases from V and 0 bases from J, with 4 bases in between. For the CDR3, the DNA is TGTGCCAGCAGCTTGGCCGTTAGCAATCAGCCCCAGCATTTT. Translation: CASSLAVSNQPQHF.

Only one count was recorded for this clone. The chain has TRBV5-4 and TRBJ2-5; TRBD1 agrees at 11 bases. The V gene's germline CDR1 is SGHNT and CDR2 YYREEE (reference sequence). V was pared by 9 bases and J by 5 bases, with 6 bases of the junction left unmatched. This CDR3 region has 13 residues. In nucleotides, the CDR3 is TGTGCCACCCGGACAGGGGGCTTCGAGACCCAGTACTTC. Translating it yields CATRTGGFETQYF.

This clone turned up a few times. The genes are TRBV10-3 and TRBJ1-1; maybe TRBD1 (5 bases). The length of the CDR3 is 16 residues. V was cut by 0 bases and J by 1 base, with 12 bases left in between. CDR1 and CDR2 from the germline V gene are ENHRY and SYGVKD. The CDR3 spells CAISESWGTQNTEAFF. Here the CDR3 DNA reads TGTGCCATCAGTGAGTCATGGGGGACTCAGAACACTGAAGCTTTCTTT.

This clone showed up just a few times. V is TRBV5-4 and J is TRBJ2-1; TRBD1 matches at 8 bases. The CDR3 runs to 14 residues. Germline V gene sequence: CDR1 SGHNT, CDR2 YYREEE (reference sequence). The J segment lost 10 bases and the V segment lost 0 bases, leaving 6 bases of the junction unmatched. The CDR3 is CASSLGTGIGEQFF. CDR3 nucleotide sequence: TGTGCCAGCAGCTTGGGGACAGGGATTGGGGAGCAGTTCTTC.

The chain is built from TRBV9 and TRBJ2-3; 7 bases are shared with TRBD1. Trimming cost V 4 bases and J 5 bases; bases outside gene matches: 10. The CDR3 loop spans 15 amino acids. Germline CDR1 SGDLS, CDR2 YYNGEE. CDR3 sequence: CASSLRQGQKDTQYF. CDR3 in DNA: TGTGCCAGCAGCCTCCGACAGGGCCAAAAAGATACGCAGTATTTT.

The V call is TRBV7-2, the J call TRBJ2-3, with 7 bases that match TRBD2. V shed 5 bases and J 6 bases; nucleotides not matched to a gene: 8. CDR1 SGHTA and CDR2 FQGNSA come from the germline V gene. This CDR3 is built from 14 residues. The CDR3 coding sequence is TGTGCCAGCAGCACACTAGCGCCCGCGGATACGCAGTATTTT. This translates into CASSTLAPADTQYF. The whole variable domain, remainder taken from reference TRBV7-2 and TRBJ2-3, is GAGVSQSPSNKVTEKGKDVELRCDPISGHTALYWYRQSLGQGLEFLIYFQGNSAPDKSGLPSDRFSAERTGGSVSTLTIQRTQQEDSAVYLCASSTLAPADTQYFGPGTRLTVL.

The chain recombines TRBV4-2 with TRBJ2-1; 14 bases agree with TRBD2. CDR3 size: 21 residues. Germline lookup yields CDR1 LGHNA and CDR2 YNFKEQ. V trimming: 4 bases; J trimming: 0 bases; junction bases outside the gene matches: 14. CDR3 in amino acids: CASSPGTSGSINARSYNEQFF. CDR3 bases: TGTGCCAGCAGCCCCGGGACTAGCGGGAGCATTAACGCACGCTCCTACAATGAGCAGTTCTTC.

The CDR3 nucleotides are TGTGCCAGCATGAATCGACATCAAGGCTCCTACGAGCAGTACTTC. Protein product: CASMNRHQGSYEQYF. The chain recombines TRBV6-1 with TRBJ2-7; D is undetermined. Germline loops: CDR1 MNHNS, CDR2 SASEGT. The CDR3 loop spans 15 amino acids. Trimming cost V 7 bases and J 0 bases, with 16 bases left between them.

The chain uses TRBV2 and TRBJ2-3; 11 nucleotides align to TRBD1. This CDR3 has 14 amino acids. J was trimmed by 3 bases and V by 8 bases; bases with no gene match: 4. CDR1 SNHLY and CDR2 FYNNEI come from the germline V gene. CDR3 bases: TGTGCCAGCGGCCGGGACAGGGGGACAGATACGCAGTATTTT. This encodes CASGRDRGTDTQYF.

V gene TRBV19 combines with J gene TRBJ2-3; D unclear. V was trimmed by 3 bases and J by 4 bases, leaving 14 bases between them. The germline V gene has CDR1 LNHDA and CDR2 SQIVND (reference sequence). The CDR3 loop spans 15 amino acids. The CDR3 reads CASSITSTGPDTQYF. In DNA, the CDR3 is TGTGCCAGTAGTATCACTTCGACTGGCCCAGATACGCAGTATTTT.

J is TRBJ2-1 and V is TRBV2; D possibly corresponds to TRBD1 (5 bases). V was clipped by 1 base and J by 2 bases, with 9 bases between them. The CDR3 is 15 amino acids. Germline-derived CDR1 and CDR2 are SNHLY and FYNNEI. The CDR3 here is CASSEEGNPYNEQFF. The CDR3 coding sequence is TGTGCCAGCAGTGAAGAGGGGAACCCCTACAATGAGCAGTTCTTC.

The chain combines TRBV21-1 with TRBJ1-2; the listed D gene, TRBD1, was not tested against the DNA. TRBV21-1 is tagged as a pseudogene. The CDR3 totals 14 residues. CDR3 sequence reads: CASSKGAGGDGYTF. CDR3 sequence (DNA): TGTGCCAGCAGCAAAGGTGCAGGGGGCGATGGCTACACCTTC.

The chain links TRBV28 to TRBJ2-3, with D hard to call. The germline V gene has CDR1 MDHEN and CDR2 SYDVKM. The CDR3 covers 11 residues. The V end was cut by 2 bases, the J end by 6 bases, with 3 bases between. CDR3 DNA sequence: TGTGCCAGCAGTTTACAGGATACGCAGTATTTT. It encodes CASSLQDTQYF.

CDR3 protein: CASGLTPRDRGLDPDYEQYF. CDR3 DNA: TGTGCTAGTGGTTTGACGCCCCGTGACAGGGGGCTTGATCCTGACTACGAGCAGTACTTC. This chain uses TRBV12-5 with TRBJ2-7, with TRBD1 matching 10 bases. CDR3 length: 20 amino acids. Germline CDR1 LGHNT, CDR2 FRNRAP. V lost 2 bases, J lost 3 bases, and 19 bases stayed unmatched.

The chain joins TRBV7-9 to TRBJ1-2; D gene uncertain. V lost 3 bases, J lost 5 bases, and 10 bases lay in between. The V gene's germline CDR1 is SEHNR and CDR2 FQNEAQ (reference sequence). CDR3 length: 13 amino acids. The CDR3 nucleotides are TGTGCCAGCAGCTTGTCCGGGGATTATGGCTACACCTTC. Translated, it gives CASSLSGDYGYTF.

This chain links TRBV10-3 with TRBJ2-1, with 10 bases that match TRBD2. There are 16 residues in the CDR3. V trimming: 3 bases; J trimming: 5 bases; junction bases outside the gene matches: 7. CDR1 and CDR2 from the germline V gene are ENHRY and SYGVKD. The CDR3, as DNA: TGTGCCATCAGTGAAGATAGCGGGAGGAGGAACAATGAGCAGTTCTTC. It translates to CAISEDSGRRNNEQFF.

V gene TRBV2 combines with J gene TRBJ2-4, with TRBD1 matching 7 bases. This CDR3 is 15 amino acids long. Germline CDR1 reads SNHLY; CDR2 reads FYNNEI. J gave up 0 bases and V 4 bases, and 3 bases lay outside the gene matches. The CDR3 spells CASSGTGLAKNIQYF. The CDR3 DNA is TGTGCCAGCAGTGGGACAGGTTTAGCCAAAAACATTCAGTACTTC.

J is TRBJ2-1 and V is TRBV12-5; D is uncertain. CDR3 length equals 16 residues. The ends were cut back, 0 bases at V and 2 bases at J, with 11 bases in the middle. From germline, CDR1 is LGHNT and CDR2 FRNRAP. This chain's CDR3 is CASGLVLGSTYNEQFF. CDR3 DNA sequence: TGTGCTAGTGGTTTGGTACTGGGCAGTACCTACAATGAGCAGTTCTTC.